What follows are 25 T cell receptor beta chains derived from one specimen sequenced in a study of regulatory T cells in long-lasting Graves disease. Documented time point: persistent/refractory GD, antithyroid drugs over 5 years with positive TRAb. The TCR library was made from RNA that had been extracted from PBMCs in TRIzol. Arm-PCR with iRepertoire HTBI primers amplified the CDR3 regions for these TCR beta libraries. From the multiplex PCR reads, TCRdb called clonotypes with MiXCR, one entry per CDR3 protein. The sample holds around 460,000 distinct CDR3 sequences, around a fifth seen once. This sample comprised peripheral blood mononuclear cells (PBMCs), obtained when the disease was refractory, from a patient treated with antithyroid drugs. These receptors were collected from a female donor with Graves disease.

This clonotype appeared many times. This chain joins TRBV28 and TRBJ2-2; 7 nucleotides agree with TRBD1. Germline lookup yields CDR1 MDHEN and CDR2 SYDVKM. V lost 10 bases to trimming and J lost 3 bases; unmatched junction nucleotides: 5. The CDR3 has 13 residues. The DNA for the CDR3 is TGTGCCACCCTACAGGGGTACACCGGGGAGCTGTTTTTT. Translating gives CATLQGYTGELFF.

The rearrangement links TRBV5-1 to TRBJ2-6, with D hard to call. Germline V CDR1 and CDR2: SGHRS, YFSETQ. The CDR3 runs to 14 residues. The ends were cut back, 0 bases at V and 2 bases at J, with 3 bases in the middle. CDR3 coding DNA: TGCGCCAGCAGCTTGGAACCTGGGGCCAACGTCCTGACTTTC. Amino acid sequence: CASSLEPGANVLTF.

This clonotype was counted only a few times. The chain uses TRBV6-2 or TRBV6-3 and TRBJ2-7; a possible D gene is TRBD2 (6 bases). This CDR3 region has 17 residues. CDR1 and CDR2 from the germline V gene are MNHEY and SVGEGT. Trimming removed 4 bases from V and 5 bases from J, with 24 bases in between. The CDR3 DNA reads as TGTGCCAGCAGTTGGGGCCAGGACGGGAGCGCGCGGAACGAGCAGTACTTC. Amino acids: CASSWGQDGSARNEQYF.

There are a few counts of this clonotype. The CDR3 protein is CATSRVSSNQPQHF. In DNA, the CDR3 is TGTGCCACCAGCAGAGTTTCGAGCAATCAGCCCCAGCATTTT. V usage is TRBV15 and J usage is TRBJ1-5; D unresolved. The CDR3 spans 14 residues. V shed 1 base and J shed 1 base, with 5 bases lying between them. Germline loops: CDR1 LNHNV, CDR2 YYDKDF (reference sequence). The full variable domain, completed using reference TRBV15 and TRBJ1-5, is DAMVIQNPRYQVTQFGKPVTLSCSQTLNHNVMYWYQQKSSQAPKLLFHYYDKDFNNEADTPDNFQSRRPNTSFCFLDIRSPGLGDTAMYLCATSRVSSNQPQHFGDGTRLSIL.

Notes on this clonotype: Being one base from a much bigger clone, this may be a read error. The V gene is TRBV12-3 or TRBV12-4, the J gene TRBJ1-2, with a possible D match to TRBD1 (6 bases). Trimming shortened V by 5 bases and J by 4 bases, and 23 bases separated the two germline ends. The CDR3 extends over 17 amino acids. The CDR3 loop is CASSPTPGPRGGYGYTF. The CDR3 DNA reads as TGTGCCAGCAGTCCTACACCGGGACCTAGGGGGGGCTATGGCTACACCTTC.

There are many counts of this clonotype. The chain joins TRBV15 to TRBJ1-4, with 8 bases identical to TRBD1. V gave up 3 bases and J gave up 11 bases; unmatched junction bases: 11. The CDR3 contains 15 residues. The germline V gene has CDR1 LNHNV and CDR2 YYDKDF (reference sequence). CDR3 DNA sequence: TGTGCCACCAGCAGCGGCGGGCAGGGGGCGCGGAAACTGTTTTTT. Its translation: CATSSGGQGARKLFF. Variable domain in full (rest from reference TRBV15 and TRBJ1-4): DAMVIQNPRYQVTQFGKPVTLSCSQTLNHNVMYWYQQKSSQAPKLLFHYYDKDFNNEADTPDNFQSRRPNTSFCFLDIRSPGLGDTAMYLCATSSGGQGARKLFFGSGTQLSVL.

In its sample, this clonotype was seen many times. CDR3 in amino acids: CASSPRWGSETQYF. DNA for the CDR3: TGTGCCAGCAGTCCACGTTGGGGGTCGGAGACCCAGTACTTC. The genes are TRBV28 and TRBJ2-5, with D tentatively TRBD1 or TRBD2 (5 bases each). The CDR3 contains 14 residues. CDR1 is MDHEN, CDR2 SYDVKM, per germline. The germline V and J ends were trimmed by 5 bases and 5 bases, with 15 bases remaining between them.

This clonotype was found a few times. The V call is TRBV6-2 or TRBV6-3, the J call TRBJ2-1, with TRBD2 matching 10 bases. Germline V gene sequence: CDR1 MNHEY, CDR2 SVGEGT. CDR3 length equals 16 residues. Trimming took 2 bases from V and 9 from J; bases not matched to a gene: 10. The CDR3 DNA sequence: TGTGCCAGCAGTTACACCCAGCGGGGGGGCCAGTTTGAGCAGTTCTTC. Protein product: CASSYTQRGGQFEQFF.

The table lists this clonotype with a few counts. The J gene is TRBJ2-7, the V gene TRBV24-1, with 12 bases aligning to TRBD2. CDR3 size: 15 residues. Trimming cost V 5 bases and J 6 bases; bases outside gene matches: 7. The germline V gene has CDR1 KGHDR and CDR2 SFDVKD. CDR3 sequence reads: CATSVPILAGGEQYF. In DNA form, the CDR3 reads TGTGCCACCAGTGTCCCCATACTAGCGGGAGGCGAGCAGTACTTC.

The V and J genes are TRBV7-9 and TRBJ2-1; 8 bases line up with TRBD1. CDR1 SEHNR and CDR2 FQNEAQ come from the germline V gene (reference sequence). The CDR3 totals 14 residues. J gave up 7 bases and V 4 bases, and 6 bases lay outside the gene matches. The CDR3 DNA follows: TGTGCCAGCAGCTCCAGGGGGCTGCGGAATGAGCAGTTCTTC. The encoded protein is CASSSRGLRNEQFF.

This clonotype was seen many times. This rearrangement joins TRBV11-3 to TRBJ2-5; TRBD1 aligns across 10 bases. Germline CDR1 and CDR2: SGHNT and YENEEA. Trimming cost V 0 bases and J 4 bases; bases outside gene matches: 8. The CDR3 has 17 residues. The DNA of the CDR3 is TGTGCCAGCAGCTTAGATTTCGGACAGGGGGGCGGAGAGACCCAGTACTTC. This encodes CASSLDFGQGGGETQYF.

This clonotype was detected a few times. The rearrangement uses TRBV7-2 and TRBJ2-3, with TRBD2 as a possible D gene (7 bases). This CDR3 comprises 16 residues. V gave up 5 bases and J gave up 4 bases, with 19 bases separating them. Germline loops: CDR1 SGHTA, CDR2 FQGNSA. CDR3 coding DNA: TGTGCCAGCAGCACCCAGGGAGGGGGGGCCGCAGATACGCAGTATTTT. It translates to CASSTQGGGAADTQYF.

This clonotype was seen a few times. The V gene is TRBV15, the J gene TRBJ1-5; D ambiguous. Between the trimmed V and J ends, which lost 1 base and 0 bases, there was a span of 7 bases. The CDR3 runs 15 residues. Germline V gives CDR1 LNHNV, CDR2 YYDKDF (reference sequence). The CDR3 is CATSRGWDSNQPQHF. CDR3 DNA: TGTGCCACCAGCAGAGGCTGGGATAGCAATCAGCCCCAGCATTTT.

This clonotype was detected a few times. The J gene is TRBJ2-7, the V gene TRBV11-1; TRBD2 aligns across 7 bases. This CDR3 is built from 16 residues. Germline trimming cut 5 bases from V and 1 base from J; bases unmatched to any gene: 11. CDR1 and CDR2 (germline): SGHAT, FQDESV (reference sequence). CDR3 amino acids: CASSTGRGSNSYEQYF. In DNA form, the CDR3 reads TGTGCCAGCAGCACGGGGAGGGGAAGCAATTCCTACGAGCAGTACTTC.

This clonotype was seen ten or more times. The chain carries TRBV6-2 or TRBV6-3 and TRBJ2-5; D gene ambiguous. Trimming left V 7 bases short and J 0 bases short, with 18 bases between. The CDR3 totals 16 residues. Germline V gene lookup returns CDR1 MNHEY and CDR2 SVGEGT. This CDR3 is CASTNSPPAYQETQYF. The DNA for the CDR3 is TGTGCCAGCACTAACTCGCCACCAGCCTACCAAGAGACCCAGTACTTC.

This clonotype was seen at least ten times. The CDR3 DNA sequence: TGTGCCAGCTCCCCGTGGCAGAACGTTAACTATGGCTACACCTTC. Residues: CASSPWQNVNYGYTF. The V call is TRBV28, the J call TRBJ1-2; D is ambiguous. V gave up 8 bases and J gave up 1 base, with 17 bases separating them. This CDR3 contains 15 residues. The germline CDR1 and CDR2 sequences are MDHEN and SYDVKM.

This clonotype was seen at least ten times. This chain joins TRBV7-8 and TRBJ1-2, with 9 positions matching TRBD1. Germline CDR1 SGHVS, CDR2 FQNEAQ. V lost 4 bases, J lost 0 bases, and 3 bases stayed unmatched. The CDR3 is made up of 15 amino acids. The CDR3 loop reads CASSSGTGTNYGYTF. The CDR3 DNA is TGTGCCAGCAGCTCTGGGACAGGGACTAACTATGGCTACACCTTC.

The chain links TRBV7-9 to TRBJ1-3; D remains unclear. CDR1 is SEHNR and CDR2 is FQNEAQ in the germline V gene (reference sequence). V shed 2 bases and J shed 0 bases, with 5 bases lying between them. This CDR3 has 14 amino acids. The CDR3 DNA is TGTGCCAGCAGCTTATCCCCCTCTGGAAACACCATATATTTT. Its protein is CASSLSPSGNTIYF.

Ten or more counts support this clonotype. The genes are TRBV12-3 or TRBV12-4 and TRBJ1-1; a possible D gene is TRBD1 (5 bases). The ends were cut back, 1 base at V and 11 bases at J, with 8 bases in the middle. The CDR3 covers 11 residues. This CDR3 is CASSLGAGAFF. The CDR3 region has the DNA TGTGCCAGCAGTTTAGGTGCAGGGGCTTTCTTT.

CDR3 DNA sequence: TGTGCCAGCAGCGTAATCGCGACTAGCGGGAGTGTGAATGAGCAGTTCTTC. It translates to CASSVIATSGSVNEQFF. V is TRBV28 and J is TRBJ2-1; TRBD2 agrees at 12 bases. Per the germline V gene, CDR1 is MDHEN and CDR2 is SYDVKM. The CDR3 consists of 17 residues. The junction had 13 bases not matched to a gene; V was cut back by 6 bases and J by 7 bases.

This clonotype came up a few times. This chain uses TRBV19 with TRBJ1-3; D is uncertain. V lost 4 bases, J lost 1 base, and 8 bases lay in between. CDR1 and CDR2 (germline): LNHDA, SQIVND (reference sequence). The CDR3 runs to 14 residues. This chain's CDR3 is CASSKPRSGNTIYF. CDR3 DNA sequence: TGTGCCAGTAGTAAGCCTAGATCTGGAAACACCATATATTTT.

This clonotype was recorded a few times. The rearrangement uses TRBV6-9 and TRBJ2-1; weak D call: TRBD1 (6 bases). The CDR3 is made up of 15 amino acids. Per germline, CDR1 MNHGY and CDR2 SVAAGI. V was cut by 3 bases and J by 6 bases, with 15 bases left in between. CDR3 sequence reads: CASSYHAGERNEQFF. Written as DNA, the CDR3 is TGTGCCAGCAGTTACCACGCAGGGGAGCGCAATGAGCAGTTCTTC.

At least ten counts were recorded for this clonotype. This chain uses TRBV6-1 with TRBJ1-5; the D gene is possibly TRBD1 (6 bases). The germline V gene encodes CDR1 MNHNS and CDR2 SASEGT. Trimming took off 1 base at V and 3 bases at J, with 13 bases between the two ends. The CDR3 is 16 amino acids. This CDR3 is CASSEGRTDFNQPQHF. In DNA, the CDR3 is TGTGCCAGCAGTGAAGGTCGGACAGACTTCAATCAGCCCCAGCATTTT.

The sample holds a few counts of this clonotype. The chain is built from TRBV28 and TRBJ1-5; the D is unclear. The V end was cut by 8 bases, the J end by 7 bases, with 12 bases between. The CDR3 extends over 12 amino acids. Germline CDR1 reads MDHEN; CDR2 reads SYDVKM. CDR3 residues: CASLSAPQPQHF. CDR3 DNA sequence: TGTGCCAGCCTCTCAGCCCCCCAGCCCCAGCATTTT. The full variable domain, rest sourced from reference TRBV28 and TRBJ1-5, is DVKVTQSSRYLVKRTGEKVFLECVQDMDHENMFWYRQDPGLGLRLIYFSYDVKMKEKGDIPEGYSVSREKKERFSLILESASTNQTSMYLCASLSAPQPQHFGDGTRLSIL.

CDR3 loop: CASSLNGGLAEAFF. DNA of the CDR3: TGTGCCAGCAGCTTAAATGGCGGGCTAGCTGAAGCTTTCTTT. The V gene is TRBV11-2, the J gene TRBJ1-1, with D hard to call. The CDR3 loop spans 14 amino acids. Germline CDR1 is SGHAT and CDR2 is FQNNGV. V shed 2 bases and J shed 6 bases, with 13 bases lying between them.